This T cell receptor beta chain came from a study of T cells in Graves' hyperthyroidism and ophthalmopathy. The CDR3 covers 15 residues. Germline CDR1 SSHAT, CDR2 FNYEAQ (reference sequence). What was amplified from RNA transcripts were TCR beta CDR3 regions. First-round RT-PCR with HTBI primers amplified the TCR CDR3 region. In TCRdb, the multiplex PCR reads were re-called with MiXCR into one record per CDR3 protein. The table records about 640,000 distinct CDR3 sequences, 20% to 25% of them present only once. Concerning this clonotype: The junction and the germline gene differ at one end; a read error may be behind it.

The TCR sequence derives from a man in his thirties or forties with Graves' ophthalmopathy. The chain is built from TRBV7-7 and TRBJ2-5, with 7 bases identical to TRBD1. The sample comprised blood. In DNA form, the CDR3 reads TGTGCTAGCAGCTTAGAGGGCAGGGGGACAGAGACCCAGTACTTC. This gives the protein CASSLEGRGTETQYF. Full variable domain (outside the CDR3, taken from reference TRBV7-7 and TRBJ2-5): GAGVSQSPRYKVTKRGQDVTLRCDPISSHATLYWYQQALGQGPEFLTYFNYEAQPDKSGLPSDRFSAERPEGSISTLTIQRTEQRDSAMYRCASSLEGRGTETQYFGPGTRLLVL.